The 9 T cell receptor beta chains presented below share a single source sample, sequenced in a study of T cell responses to AZD1222 COVID-19 vaccine. The data were produced by immunoSEQ multiplex PCR, yet TCRdb's version contains in-frame clones alone and is incomplete. Among fewer than 85,000 clones listed, roughly 90% were seen once. The starting material was peripheral blood, obtained on day 0 of AZD1222 vaccination. These receptors were obtained from an adult in good health.

The J gene is TRBJ1-1, the V gene TRBV4-1, with D possibly being TRBD1 (5 bases). Germline V gene lookup returns CDR1 MGHRA and CDR2 YSYEKL. With 0 bases removed from V and 5 bases from J, the gap between germline ends came to 13 bases. CDR3 length: 15 amino acids. Here the CDR3 DNA reads TGCGCCAGCAGCCAAGATAGGACTCAGGGAACTGAAGCTTTCTTT. Its translation: CASSQDRTQGTEAFF.

The genes are TRBV5-4 and TRBJ2-7; TRBD2 is a possible D gene (6 bases). Trimming removed 1 base from V and 0 bases from J, with 11 bases in between. Germline assignment: CDR1 SGHNT and CDR2 YYREEE (reference sequence). The CDR3 length is 15 residues. Written as DNA, the CDR3 is TGTGCCAGCAGCTTGTCTCGGGGGAACTCCTACGAGCAGTACTTC. This encodes CASSLSRGNSYEQYF.

V usage is TRBV7-2 and J usage is TRBJ2-1; D ambiguous. The CDR3 totals 16 residues. Between the trimmed V and J ends, which lost 0 bases and 5 bases, there was a span of 14 bases. Looked up from germline, CDR1 is SGHTA and CDR2 is FQGNSA. The CDR3 nucleotides are TGTGCCAGCAGCTTAGCCGCGACCTCCATAAACAATGAGCAGTTCTTC. It yields the protein CASSLAATSINNEQFF.

This sequence joins TRBV18 and TRBJ1-2, with D perhaps matching TRBD1 (5 bases). The CDR3 totals 15 residues. Germline loops: CDR1 KGHSH, CDR2 LQKENI. Trimming took off 6 bases at V and 0 bases at J, with 14 bases between the two ends. The CDR3 nucleotides read TGTGCCAGCTCCCAGGCCACAGGCACTAACTATGGCTACACCTTC. Amino acids: CASSQATGTNYGYTF.

V and J are TRBV6-6 and TRBJ1-6; TRBD1 might be the D (5 bases). V was clipped by 5 bases and J by 7 bases, with 12 bases between them. The CDR3 spans 14 residues. In germline, CDR1 is MNHNY, CDR2 SVGAGI (reference sequence). The CDR3 DNA reads TGTGCCAGCAGTCCCGTGGGGGAAAATTCACCCCTCCACTTT. It specifies CASSPVGENSPLHF.

The chain joins TRBV19 to TRBJ2-2; D is possibly TRBD2 (6 bases). CDR1 and CDR2 from the germline V gene are LNHDA and SQIVND (reference sequence). The CDR3 totals 12 residues. V dropped 9 bases and J dropped 6 bases, with 11 bases sitting between them. The CDR3 DNA follows: TGTGCCAGCCGGAGGGCACCCGGGGAGCTGTTTTTT. This encodes CASRRAPGELFF.

The chain carries TRBV7-9 and TRBJ1-6, with TRBD1 matching over 7 bases. The CDR3 runs 17 residues. Per the germline V gene, CDR1 is SEHNR and CDR2 is FQNEAQ (reference sequence). V trimming: 3 bases; J trimming: 0 bases; junction bases outside the gene matches: 5. CDR3 nucleotides: TGTGCCAGCAGCTTCCCGACAGGGAGCTCCTATAATTCACCCCTCCACTTT. The encoded protein is CASSFPTGSSYNSPLHF.

V and J are TRBV3-1 (or the pseudogene TRBV3-2) and TRBJ2-5; 9 nucleotides align to TRBD1. J was trimmed by 7 bases and V by 6 bases; bases with no gene match: 9. There are 14 residues in the CDR3. The germline CDR1 and CDR2 sequences are LGHDT and YNNKEL (reference sequence). The CDR3 nucleotides read TGTGCCAGCAGTCCGCGGGACAGGGAAGCGACCCAGTACTTC. Its translation: CASSPRDREATQYF.

This rearrangement joins TRBV29-1 to TRBJ2-1; TRBD2 matches at 10 bases. Unmatched junction bases numbered 9, after V lost 1 base and J lost 6 bases. The germline V gene has CDR1 SQVTM and CDR2 ANQGSEA. The CDR3 is 16 residues long. CDR3 DNA sequence: TGCAGCGTTGAAGTCACCTCCGGGACTAGCGTCAATGAGCAGTTCTTC. Protein product: CSVEVTSGTSVNEQFF.